Presented here are 12 T cell receptor beta chains from one specimen sequenced in a study of T-cell memory formation after mild COVID-19. TCRdb independently ran MiXCR on the 5' RACE reads; one entry per CDR3 protein. The table lists some 110,000 distinct CDR3 sequences, about 15% of them singletons. The source material was PBMCs or a T cell subset sorted from them (not recorded which). Every receptor here comes from an adult woman who had mild COVID-19 (a few samples of this study predate the infection). Cell type and time point are not known.

This clonotype was recorded at least ten times. The junction departs from germline at one end; a sequencing error may be responsible. The rearrangement joins TRBV7-7 to TRBJ2-7; maybe TRBD1 (5 bases). The CDR3 is 14 amino acids. Germline V gene lookup returns CDR1 SSHAT and CDR2 FNYEAQ (reference sequence). CDR3: CASSLYQGPYEQYF. CDR3 nucleotide sequence: TGTGCTAGCAGCTTATATCAGGGTCCCTACGAGCAGTACTTC.

This clonotype was seen repeatedly, ten times or more. This sequence joins TRBV5-4 and TRBJ2-1, with D uncertain. Deletions cut 0 bases from V and 0 bases from J, with 7 bases between. Germline V gives CDR1 SGHNT, CDR2 YYREEE (reference sequence). This CDR3 has 15 amino acids. The CDR3 DNA reads TGTGCCAGCAGCTTGGTAGGGAACTCCTACAATGAGCAGTTCTTC. Residues: CASSLVGNSYNEQFF.

V usage is TRBV6-5 and J usage is TRBJ2-5; 10 bases are shared with TRBD2. This CDR3 region has 14 residues. Losses at the gene ends were 5 bases for V and 5 bases for J; bases not matched to a gene: 5. The V gene's germline CDR1 is MNHEY and CDR2 SVGAGI. The CDR3 is CASSQGLARETQYF. In nucleotides, the CDR3 is TGTGCCAGCAGTCAGGGACTAGCGCGGGAGACCCAGTACTTC.

J is TRBJ2-1 and V is TRBV9, with 10 bases identical to TRBD2. V lost 0 bases, J lost 8 bases, and 5 bases stayed unmatched. Germline values: CDR1 SGDLS, CDR2 YYNGEE. The CDR3 is 15 residues long. The CDR3 here is CASSVGLAGGYEQFF. For the CDR3, the DNA is TGTGCCAGCAGCGTAGGTTTAGCGGGAGGCTATGAGCAGTTCTTC. Drawing the rest from reference TRBV9 and TRBJ2-1, the complete variable domain is DSGVTQTPKHLITATGQRVTLRCSPRSGDLSVYWYQQSLDQGLQFLIQYYNGEERAKGNILERFSAQQFPDLHSELNLSSLELGDSALYFCASSVGLAGGYEQFFGPGTRLTVL.

This clonotype was seen more than once but under ten times. The rearrangement uses TRBV29-1 and TRBJ2-3; possible D gene TRBD1, 6 bases. The V and J ends lost 6 bases and 4 bases respectively, with 20 bases between them. CDR3 size: 15 residues. Germline assignment: CDR1 SQVTM and CDR2 ANQGSEA. The CDR3 DNA reads as TGCAGCGTAGGACTCCAGGGGTACGTGGCAGATACGCAGTATTTT. Translated, it gives CSVGLQGYVADTQYF.

The sample holds a few counts of this clonotype. This chain connects TRBV24-1 to TRBJ2-1; D might be TRBD2 (8 bases). Per germline, CDR1 KGHDR and CDR2 SFDVKD. The CDR3 contains 15 residues. Trimming took 4 bases from V and 10 from J, leaving 19 bases between them. This CDR3 is CATSEAGLGDREQFF. CDR3 coding DNA: TGTGCCACCAGTGAGGCGGGACTAGGGGACAGAGAGCAGTTCTTC.

This clonotype occurred a few times. The chain joins TRBV6-5 to TRBJ2-7; TRBD2 matches at 7 bases. Germline loops: CDR1 MNHEY, CDR2 SVGAGI. This CDR3 is built from 15 residues. V dropped 2 bases and J dropped 2; count of bases not matched to a gene: 6. In DNA form, the CDR3 reads TGTGCCAGCAGTTACGTAGCGGGCTCCCCCTACGAGCAGTACTTC. Its protein product is CASSYVAGSPYEQYF.

This clonotype was observed a handful of times. This chain joins TRBV5-1 and TRBJ2-3; 8 bases align to TRBD2. V shed 5 bases and J 2 bases; nucleotides not matched to a gene: 4. Germline assignment: CDR1 SGHRS and CDR2 YFSETQ. The CDR3 extends over 14 amino acids. CDR3 nucleotides: TGCGCCAGCAGAATAGCGGGATTCACAGATACGCAGTATTTT. Its protein is CASRIAGFTDTQYF.

The V call is TRBV7-9, the J call TRBJ2-1, with D possibly being TRBD1 (6 bases). This CDR3 has 15 amino acids. In germline, CDR1 is SEHNR, CDR2 FQNEAQ (reference sequence). V was trimmed by 5 bases and J by 1 base, leaving 12 bases between them. CDR3 nucleotide sequence: TGTGCCAGCAGCACGTCAGGGGCGTCCTACAATGAGCAGTTCTTC. Its protein product is CASSTSGASYNEQFF.

This clonotype was found a few times. The V gene is TRBV4-2, the J gene TRBJ2-1; D tentatively fits TRBD1 or TRBD2 (5 bases each). V lost 2 bases and J lost 7, with 12 bases in between. The CDR3 runs to 14 residues. Germline CDR1 and CDR2: LGHNA and YNFKEQ. CDR3 sequence reads: CASSQPGAGNEQFF. The CDR3, as DNA: TGTGCCAGCAGCCAACCCGGGGCCGGGAATGAGCAGTTCTTC.

This clonotype was detected a few times. The genes are TRBV7-3 and TRBJ1-1; maybe TRBD1 (5 bases). The CDR3 consists of 16 residues. V was pared by 1 base and J by 0 bases, with 12 bases between. Germline V gives CDR1 SGHTA, CDR2 FQGTGA. CDR3 loop: CASSLMGGGLNTEAFF. CDR3 DNA: TGTGCCAGCAGCTTAATGGGGGGAGGCCTGAACACTGAAGCTTTCTTT. Using reference TRBV7-3 and TRBJ1-1 for the parts outside the CDR3, the full variable domain is GAGVSQTPSNKVTEKGKYVELRCDPISGHTALYWYRQSLGQGPEFLIYFQGTGAADDSGLPNDRFFAVRPEGSVSTLKIQRTERGDSAVYLCASSLMGGGLNTEAFFGQGTRLTVV.

On this clonotype itself: Relative to the germline gene, one junction end is altered; a read error may explain this. The chain combines TRBV7-9 with TRBJ2-1; TRBD2 matches 8 bases. Germline CDR1 SEHNR, CDR2 FQNEAQ (reference sequence). This CDR3 region has 15 residues. This chain's CDR3 is CASTLGRGGHNEQFF. The CDR3 DNA is TGTGCCAGCACCTTAGGTCGGGGGGGCCACAATGAGCAGTTCTTC.